This T cell receptor (beta chain) was recovered during a study of neoadjuvant nivolumab and ipilimumab in lung cancer. Study-wide results and limits: Compared with tumor-adjacent uninvolved lung, resected tumors showed greater richness and clonality. Only two of four nivolumab-treated tumors gained richness and clonality by surgery. Pretherapy blood TCR richness correlated positively with resected tumor richness. Only a single major-pathologic-response sample was available for clonality analysis.

To note about this clone: The target antigen is unknown.

This table comes from immunoSEQ multiplex PCR, and its TCRdb copy is limited to in-frame clones, with some not included. Of 40,000 or so clones in the sample, approximately 89% are singletons; the top ten hold 2.5% to 4%. Between the trimmed V and J ends, which lost 4 bases and 2 bases, there was a span of 6 bases. The CDR3 consists of 13 residues. Germline V gene lookup returns CDR1 SGHTA and CDR2 FQGTGA. This chain uses TRBV7-3 with TRBJ1-5; D gene ambiguous. The TCR sequence derives from an adult with non-small cell lung cancer. This specimen consisted of peripheral blood, obtained before neoadjuvant nivolumab, alone or with ipilimumab. The CDR3 coding sequence is TGTGCCAGCAGCTCCGATGGCAATCAGCCCCAGCATTTT. It translates to CASSSDGNQPQHF.